The 5 T cell receptor beta chains below come from one sample, sequenced in a study of molecular identifiers for immune sequencing clone quantification. Each CDR3 protein gets one entry after TCRdb re-called the PCR reads with MiXCR. Of about 67,000 distinct CDR3 sequences listed, over 15% were seen once; the top ten hold approximately 1.5%. Sequenced sample: naive CD8+ T cells from blood, with Jurkat cell RNA spiked in. Regarding subset: FACS-sorted CD8+CD4-CCR7+CD45RA+ naive T cells. The source of these receptors is a human donor in good health. Some libraries in this study had Jurkat cell RNA spiked in.

The chain combines TRBV20-1 with TRBJ2-7; 8 bases fit TRBD1. The CDR3 totals 14 residues. Germline values: CDR1 DFQATT, CDR2 SNEGSKA (reference sequence). Trimming removed 3 bases from V and 0 bases from J; junction bases left unmatched: 4. CDR3 in amino acids: CSARGDRISYEQYF. In DNA form, the CDR3 reads TGCAGTGCTAGGGGGGACAGGATCTCCTACGAGCAGTACTTC.

This clonotype showed up many times. The chain couples TRBV7-8 to TRBJ2-1, with D perhaps TRBD1 or TRBD2 (5 bases each). CDR3 length: 15 residues. Germline CDR1 reads SGHVS; CDR2 reads FQNEAQ. The ends were cut back, 4 bases at V and 4 bases at J, with 14 bases in the middle. The CDR3 sequence: CASSSWGRNYNEQFF. In DNA form, the CDR3 reads TGTGCCAGCAGCTCGTGGGGACGGAATTACAATGAGCAGTTCTTC.

This clonotype was counted at least ten times. The chain links TRBV27 to TRBJ1-5, with TRBD1 matching over 8 bases. The junction had 9 bases not matched to a gene; V was cut back by 4 bases and J by 4 bases. Germline V gene lookup returns CDR1 MNHEY and CDR2 SMNVEV (reference sequence). This CDR3 contains 16 residues. The CDR3 DNA is TGTGCCAGCAGTTCAGGACAGGGAAGCCTTAATCAGCCCCAGCATTTT. It is translated as CASSSGQGSLNQPQHF.

In the case of this clonotype: A much larger clone differs from this one at a single base, so this may be a read error. The V call is TRBV7-9, the J call TRBJ2-5, with D maybe TRBD1 (5 bases). The germline V and J ends were trimmed by 1 base and 0 bases, with 9 bases remaining between them. Germline CDR1 reads SEHNR; CDR2 reads FQNEAQ (reference sequence). The CDR3 runs to 15 residues. As DNA, the CDR3 is TGTGCCAGCAGCTTAGTACAGGATGACCAAGAGACCCAGTACTTC. Its translation is CASSLVQDDQETQYF.

The table lists this clonotype with many counts. J is TRBJ1-1 and V is TRBV6-1, with TRBD1 as a possible D gene (5 bases). The CDR3 loop spans 15 amino acids. Germline CDR1 reads MNHNS; CDR2 reads SASEGT. With 4 bases removed from V and 0 bases from J, the gap between germline ends came to 12 bases. CDR3 sequence (DNA): TGTGCCAGCAGTGGGGGCCTCACTCTGAACACTGAAGCTTTCTTT. Amino acids: CASSGGLTLNTEAFF.